This TCR beta chain was profiled in a study of T-cell reconstitution after alpha-beta-depleted transplantation in children. TCRbeta library preparation incorporated unique molecular identifiers. TCRdb itself ran the PCR reads through MiXCR, one entry per CDR3 protein. The sample contains about 250,000 distinct CDR3 sequences, 24% of which appear only once. About this clonotype itself: Antigen unknown.

Study-wide results and limits: T-cell numbers and diversity one year post-transplant derived largely from freshly generated T cells. High day-60 TCRbeta diversity in some patients came from surviving recipient T cells and thymic progenitors. Several hundred graft clones that had expanded were reportedly the source of alpha-beta T cells about two months after transplant.

V gave up 6 bases and J gave up 1 base, with 9 bases separating them. The germline gives CDR1 MNHNS, CDR2 SASEGT. The CDR3 contains 13 residues. The chain links TRBV6-1 to TRBJ2-5; D unresolved. This TCR was sampled from a female patient aged 2-10 years who had a stem cell transplant for congenital amegakaryocytic thrombocytopenia, so the T cells may come from the graft donor. Sequenced material: PBMCs, mostly from graft donor cells, taken 360 days after TCRalphabeta/CD19-depleted stem cell transplant. Here the CDR3 reads CASRRTSQETQYF. The CDR3 bases are TGTGCCAGCAGACGCACAAGCCAAGAGACCCAGTACTTC.